The present T cell receptor (beta chain) was sequenced within a study of cytomegalovirus exposure and HLA in healthy donors. The CDR3 loop spans 18 amino acids. Germline V gene sequence: CDR1 SGHAT, CDR2 FQNNGV. The PCR used 60 Vbeta and 13 Jbeta primers. Generated by immunoSEQ multiplex PCR, the TCRdb table keeps only in-frame clones and is missing some. The sample consists of about 98,000 clones, 65% to 80% of them appearing once. Worth noting for this clone: The junction does not match germline at one end; this may be a read error.

This receptor was obtained from a man in his 60s in good health and CMV-seropositive. The sequencing sample was made of PBMCs. The gene calls are TRBV11-2 and TRBJ2-3; 7 bases are a match to TRBD2. The DNA of the CDR3 is TGTGCCACCAGCCTGAGGGGAGGGGACTCCTTTTTTTCAGATACGCAGTATTTT. This gives the protein CATSLRGGDSFFSDTQYF.